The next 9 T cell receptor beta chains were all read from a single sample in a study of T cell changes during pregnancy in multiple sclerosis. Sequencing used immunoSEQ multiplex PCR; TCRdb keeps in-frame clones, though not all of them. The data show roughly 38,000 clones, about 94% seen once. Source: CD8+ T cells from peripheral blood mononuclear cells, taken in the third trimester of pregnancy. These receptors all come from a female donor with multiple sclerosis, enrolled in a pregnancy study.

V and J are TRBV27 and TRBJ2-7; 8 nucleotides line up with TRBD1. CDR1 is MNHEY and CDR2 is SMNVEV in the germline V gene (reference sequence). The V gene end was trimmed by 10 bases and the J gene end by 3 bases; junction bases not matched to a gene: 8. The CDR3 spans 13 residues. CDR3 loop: CAIGDRGGYEQYF. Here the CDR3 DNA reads TGTGCCATCGGAGACAGGGGAGGCTACGAGCAGTACTTC.

The CDR3 here is CATKFVAGGGSSYNEQFF. The CDR3 bases are TGTGCCACGAAGTTTGTAGCGGGGGGGGGCAGCTCCTACAATGAGCAGTTCTTC. The V and J genes are TRBV27 and TRBJ2-1; 11 bases match TRBD2. The germline V gene encodes CDR1 MNHEY and CDR2 SMNVEV (reference sequence). The CDR3 sequence is 18 residues long. After removal of 10 bases from V and 0 bases from J, the junction contained 14 bases not matched to a gene.

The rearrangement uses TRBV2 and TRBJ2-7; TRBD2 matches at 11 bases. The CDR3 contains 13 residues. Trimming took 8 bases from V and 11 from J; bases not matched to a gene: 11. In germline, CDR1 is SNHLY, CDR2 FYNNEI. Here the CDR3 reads CASRGGLAVTKYF. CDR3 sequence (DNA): TGTGCCAGCCGGGGGGGACTAGCGGTAACCAAGTACTTC.

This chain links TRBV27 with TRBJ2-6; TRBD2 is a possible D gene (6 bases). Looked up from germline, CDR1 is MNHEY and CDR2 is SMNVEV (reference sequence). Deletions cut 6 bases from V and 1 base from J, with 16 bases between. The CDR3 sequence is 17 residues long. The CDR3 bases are TGTGCCAGCAGAAAAACCGGAGGGGCTTCTGGGGCCAACGTCCTGACTTTC. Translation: CASRKTGGASGANVLTF.

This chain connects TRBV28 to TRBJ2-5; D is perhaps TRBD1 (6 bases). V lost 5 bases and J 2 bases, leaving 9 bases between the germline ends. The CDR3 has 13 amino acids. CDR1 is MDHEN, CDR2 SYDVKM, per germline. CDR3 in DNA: TGTGCCAGCAGTCCCACAGGGCAAGAGACCCAGTACTTC. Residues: CASSPTGQETQYF.

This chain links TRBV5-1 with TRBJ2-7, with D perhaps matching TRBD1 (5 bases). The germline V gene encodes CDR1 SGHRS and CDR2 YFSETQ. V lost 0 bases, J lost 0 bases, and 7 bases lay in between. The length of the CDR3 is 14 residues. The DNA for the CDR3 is TGCGCCAGCAGCTTGGGCGACAGCTCCTACGAGCAGTACTTC. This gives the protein CASSLGDSSYEQYF.

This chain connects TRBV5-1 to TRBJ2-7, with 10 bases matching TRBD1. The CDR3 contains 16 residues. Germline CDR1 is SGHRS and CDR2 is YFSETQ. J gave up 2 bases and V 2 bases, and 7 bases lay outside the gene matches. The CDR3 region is CASSLGSGTGAYEQYF. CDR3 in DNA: TGCGCCAGCAGCTTAGGATCCGGGACAGGGGCCTACGAGCAGTACTTC. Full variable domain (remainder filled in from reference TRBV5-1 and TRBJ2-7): KAGVTQTPRYLIKTRGQQVTLSCSPISGHRSVSWYQQTPGQGLQFLFEYFSETQRNKGNFPGRFSGRQFSNSRSEMNVSTLELGDSALYLCASSLGSGTGAYEQYFGPGTRLTVT.

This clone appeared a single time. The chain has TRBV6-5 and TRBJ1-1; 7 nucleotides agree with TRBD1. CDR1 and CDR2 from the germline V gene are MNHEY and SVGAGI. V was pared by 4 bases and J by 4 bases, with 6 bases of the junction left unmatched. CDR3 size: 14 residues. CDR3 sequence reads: CASSLEGARTEAFF. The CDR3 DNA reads TGTGCCAGCAGTTTAGAGGGGGCGCGCACTGAAGCTTTCTTT.

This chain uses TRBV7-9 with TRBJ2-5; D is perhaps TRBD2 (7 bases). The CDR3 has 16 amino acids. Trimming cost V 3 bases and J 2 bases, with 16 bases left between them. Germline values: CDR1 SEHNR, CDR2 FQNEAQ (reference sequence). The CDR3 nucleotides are TGTGCCAGCAGCTTCTCTGACGGGGGGCCTCAAGAGACCCAGTACTTC. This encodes CASSFSDGGPQETQYF.